This TCR beta chain derives from a study of blood T cell repertoires in COVID-19. Regarding this clone: The sample has other DNA sequences that encode this CDR3 too.

Clones were read by immunoSEQ multiplex PCR, and TCRdb kept only the in-frame ones, dropping some. The sample records around 310,000 clones, 89% being singletons. This clonotype was obtained from a middle-aged woman who had recovered from COVID-19. Sequencing was performed on PBMCs or T cells enriched from blood (not recorded which).

CDR3 region: CASSLGGLSYEQYF. DNA for the CDR3: TGTGCCAGCAGCTTGGGGGGTCTCTCCTACGAGCAGTACTTC. The chain employs TRBV7-9 and TRBJ2-7, with a weak D call TRBD2 (6 bases). V was trimmed by 3 bases and J by 0 bases, leaving 9 bases between them. Germline V lookup: CDR1 SEHNR, CDR2 FQNEAQ (reference sequence). The CDR3 contains 14 residues.